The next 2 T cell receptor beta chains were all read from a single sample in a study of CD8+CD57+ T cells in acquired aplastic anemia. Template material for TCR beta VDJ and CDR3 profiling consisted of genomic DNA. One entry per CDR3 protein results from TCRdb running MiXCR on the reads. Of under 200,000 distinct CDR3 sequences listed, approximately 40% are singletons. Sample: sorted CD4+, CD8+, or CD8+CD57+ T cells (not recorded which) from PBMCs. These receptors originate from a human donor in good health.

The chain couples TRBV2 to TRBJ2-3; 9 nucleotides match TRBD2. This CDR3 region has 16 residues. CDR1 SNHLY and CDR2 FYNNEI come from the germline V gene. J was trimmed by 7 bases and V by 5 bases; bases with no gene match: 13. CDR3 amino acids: CASSLSGGRAQHTQYF. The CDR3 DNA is TGTGCCAGCAGTCTGTCGGGCGGGAGGGCCCAGCATACGCAGTATTTT. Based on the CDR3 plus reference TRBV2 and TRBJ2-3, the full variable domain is EPEVTQTPSHQVTQMGQEVILRCVPISNHLYFYWYRQILGQKVEFLVSFYNNEISEKSEIFDDQFSVERPDGSNFTLKIRSTKLEDSAMYFCASSLSGGRAQHTQYFGPGTRLTVL.

CDR3 residues: CASSSDRGSPLHF. Written as DNA, the CDR3 is TGTGCCAGCAGCTCGGACAGGGGATCACCCCTCCACTTT. V gene TRBV7-8 combines with J gene TRBJ1-6; 9 bases agree with TRBD1. The CDR3 runs to 13 residues. J lost 10 bases, V lost 4 bases, and 2 bases had no gene match. Germline V lookup: CDR1 SGHVS, CDR2 FQNEAQ.